Below are 28 T cell receptor beta chains sequenced from a single sample in a study of CXCR3-negative and CXCR3-positive naive CD8 T cells. Findings and caveats of the study: More hydrophobic TRB CDR3s occurred in CXCR3-positive than in CXCR3-negative naive cells.

Antigen specificity for these receptors is unknown. The study made its TRB cDNA libraries by 5' RACE, adding UMI labels. Following a re-call of the 5' RACE reads, TCRdb has one entry per CDR3 protein and lacks DNA. The specimen's table records tens of thousands of distinct CDR3 sequences. The sequencing sample was made of naive CXCR3+ CD8+ T cells from blood. The subset denotes: CD45RO-CCR7+CD27+CD95- naive CD8+ T cells expressing CXCR3 (TNR3+). These receptors originate from a human donor in good health. Some clones in this sample may be carry-over from other donors' samples.

This rearrangement joins TRBV28 to TRBJ2-7; lacking DNA, the TRBD1 call made by TCRdb goes unchecked. Germline values: CDR1 MDHEN, CDR2 SYDVKM. This CDR3 spans 14 amino acids. The CDR3 sequence: CASSPPGQRYEQYF.

The V call is TRBV6-6, the J call TRBJ2-6. Per germline, CDR1 MNHNY and CDR2 SVGAGI (reference sequence). The CDR3 covers 13 residues. CDR3: CASSYGGANVLTF.

The V and J genes are TRBV14 and TRBJ2-2; there is no DNA to check the TCRdb D call of TRBD1. This CDR3 comprises 16 residues. Germline CDR1 reads SGHDN; CDR2 reads FVKESK. This CDR3 reads CASSQEGQGRTGELFF. Looking up the rest from reference TRBV14 and TRBJ2-2 gives the full variable domain: EAGVTQFPSHSVIEKGQTVTLRCDPISGHDNLYWYRRVMGKEIKFLLHFVKESKQDESGMPNNRFLAERTGGTYSTLKVQPAELEDSGVYFCASSQEGQGRTGELFFGEGSRLTVL.

The J gene is TRBJ2-2, the V gene TRBV15; TCRdb gives TRBD1 as the D gene, but with no DNA this cannot be confirmed. CDR1 is LNHNV and CDR2 is YYDKDF in the germline V gene (reference sequence). The CDR3 has 13 amino acids. The CDR3 here is CATRHRVTGELFF.

The gene calls are TRBV5-1 and TRBJ2-1; TCRdb names TRBD1, which stays unverified in the absence of DNA. The CDR3 is 13 residues long. The germline V gene has CDR1 SGHRS and CDR2 YFSETQ. Here the CDR3 reads CVSSLTGANEQFF.

The V call is TRBV6-1, the J call TRBJ1-5; TCRdb proposes TRBD1, but this gene call is untestable without DNA. Germline V gene data show CDR1 as MNHNS and CDR2 as SASEGT. This CDR3 has 15 amino acids. The CDR3 sequence is CASSDLDRGDQPQHF.

The chain joins TRBV5-1 to TRBJ2-4; TCRdb gives TRBD2 as the D gene, but with no DNA this cannot be confirmed. The CDR3 loop spans 14 amino acids. The germline gives CDR1 SGHRS, CDR2 YFSETQ. The CDR3 reads CASTGDLAKNIQYF.

The rearrangement joins TRBV12-3 or TRBV12-4 to TRBJ2-3; TCRdb names TRBD1, which stays unverified in the absence of DNA. The CDR3 extends over 13 amino acids. CDR3 loop: CASNEVGADTQYF.

The chain carries TRBV28 and TRBJ1-5; checking the TCRdb D call of TRBD1 is not possible without DNA. Germline CDR1 and CDR2: MDHEN and SYDVKM. There are 16 residues in the CDR3. CDR3 amino acids: CASSLNRAYSNQPQHF.

This chain uses TRBV11-3 with TRBJ2-3; without DNA, the TCRdb call of TRBD1 cannot be checked. Germline V gene data show CDR1 as SGHNT and CDR2 as YENEEA. This CDR3 contains 15 residues. CDR3 amino acids: CASSREPGGTDTQYF.

The J gene is TRBJ2-3, the V gene TRBV29-1; checking the TCRdb D call of TRBD1 is not possible without DNA. Germline CDR1 is SQVTM and CDR2 is ANQGSEA. The CDR3 runs 17 residues. The CDR3 sequence: CSVEEGTGTGITDTQYF.

V is TRBV28 and J is TRBJ2-7; the D gene TCRdb calls, TRBD1, cannot be checked with no DNA. The CDR3 length is 14 residues. CDR1 is MDHEN and CDR2 is SYDVKM in the germline V gene. The CDR3 sequence is CASTDREGSYEQYF.

The V and J genes are TRBV6-5 and TRBJ1-5. Germline loops: CDR1 MNHEY, CDR2 SVGAGI. The CDR3 is made up of 13 amino acids. The CDR3 loop reads CASSYVLGQPQHF.

The rearrangement joins TRBV28 to TRBJ2-7; the TCRdb D gene call, TRBD1, has no DNA to confirm it. CDR3 size: 16 residues. Germline lookup yields CDR1 MDHEN and CDR2 SYDVKM. This CDR3 is CASIPFPDRSPYEQYF.

The rearrangement joins TRBV5-1 to TRBJ2-2; TCRdb gives TRBD1 as the D gene, but with no DNA this cannot be confirmed. The CDR3 sequence is 16 residues long. Germline CDR1 reads SGHRS; CDR2 reads YFSETQ. CDR3 region: CASSLAGAGGTGELFF.

The chain combines TRBV9 with TRBJ2-7; TCRdb lists TRBD1, though no DNA is available to test this call. From germline, CDR1 is SGDLS and CDR2 YYNGEE. This CDR3 spans 15 amino acids. The CDR3 protein is CASSGGDRASYEQYF.

The rearrangement uses TRBV5-1 and TRBJ2-3; TCRdb selects TRBD2, and the lack of DNA leaves this call unchecked. The CDR3 contains 16 residues. CDR1 is SGHRS, CDR2 YFSETQ, per germline. CDR3 sequence: CASSLAVRGAADTQYF.

This chain connects TRBV7-9 to TRBJ1-2. Germline CDR1 SEHNR, CDR2 FQNEAQ (reference sequence). The CDR3 consists of 14 residues. The CDR3 sequence: CASSLVKFPFGYTF.

The chain has TRBV5-1 and TRBJ1-2; TCRdb proposes TRBD1, but this gene call is untestable without DNA. The germline CDR1 and CDR2 sequences are SGHRS and YFSETQ. The CDR3 extends over 13 amino acids. The CDR3 protein is CASSHRQGDGYTF.

CDR3 sequence: CASSPEFGLAGSTDTQYF. The chain is built from TRBV28 and TRBJ2-3; TCRdb's D call, TRBD2, is unchecked because there is no DNA. Looked up from germline, CDR1 is MDHEN and CDR2 is SYDVKM. The CDR3 runs 18 residues.

This chain connects TRBV28 to TRBJ2-2; TCRdb names TRBD1, which stays unverified in the absence of DNA. Per the germline V gene, CDR1 is MDHEN and CDR2 is SYDVKM. This CDR3 is built from 16 residues. The CDR3 sequence is CASSLPGLSMTGELFF.

The chain couples TRBV21-1 to TRBJ1-1. TRBV21-1 represents a pseudogene. This CDR3 is built from 16 residues. CDR3 region: CASSTTDNHESTEAFF.

This rearrangement joins TRBV5-5 to TRBJ2-5; absent DNA, TCRdb's TRBD2 call cannot be checked. The germline V gene encodes CDR1 SGHKS and CDR2 YYEKEE (reference sequence). The CDR3 extends over 13 amino acids. The CDR3 reads CASSSSDEETQYF.

The rearrangement joins TRBV19 to TRBJ1-5; TCRdb selects TRBD1, and the lack of DNA leaves this call unchecked. Germline V lookup: CDR1 LNHDA, CDR2 SQIVND (reference sequence). The CDR3 loop spans 15 amino acids. The CDR3 sequence is CASSFLDRLNQPQHF.

This chain links TRBV29-1 with TRBJ2-1; TCRdb's D call of TRBD2 is untestable without DNA. There are 14 residues in the CDR3. Germline assignment: CDR1 SQVTM and CDR2 ANQGSEA. CDR3 amino acids: CSVSGLAGGDEQFF.

This chain uses TRBV7-9 with TRBJ2-7. The V gene's germline CDR1 is SEHNR and CDR2 FQNEAQ (reference sequence). The CDR3 runs 15 residues. The CDR3 here is CASSSPTSEIYEQYF.

This chain links TRBV15 with TRBJ2-2; TCRdb indicates TRBD2, and absent DNA this call remains unverified. CDR1 is LNHNV and CDR2 is YYDKDF in the germline V gene (reference sequence). CDR3 length equals 15 residues. This CDR3 reads CATSRDLGEAGELFF.

The rearrangement uses TRBV7-2 and TRBJ1-1. The V gene's germline CDR1 is SGHTA and CDR2 FQGNSA. The CDR3 runs 14 residues. The CDR3 protein is CASTQEGLNTEAFF.